These 21 T cell receptor beta chains share one sample of origin, sequenced in a study of blood T cells in healthy people across ages. A second PCR, run for about 7 to 12 cycles, used a sample-barcoded 5' primer plus a J-beta primer mix. Using its own MiXCR run on the 5' RACE reads, TCRdb lists one record per CDR3 protein. The data contain about 770,000 distinct CDR3 sequences, around 43% of them singletons. Sequencing was carried out using blood. The receptors were gathered from a man aged 55 to 69 in good health.

This clonotype has a handful of counts. This chain uses TRBV9 with TRBJ2-4, with 7 bases fitting TRBD2. This CDR3 is 19 amino acids long. V gave up 3 bases and J gave up 0 bases; unmatched junction bases: 15. Germline assignment: CDR1 SGDLS and CDR2 YYNGEE. The CDR3: CASSDRGSGPSEAKNIQYF. The CDR3 DNA reads as TGTGCCAGCAGCGATCGGGGTAGCGGGCCCTCTGAAGCCAAAAACATTCAGTACTTC. The variable domain in full, with the rest retrieved from reference TRBV9 and TRBJ2-4, is DSGVTQTPKHLITATGQRVTLRCSPRSGDLSVYWYQQSLDQGLQFLIQYYNGEERAKGNILERFSAQQFPDLHSELNLSSLELGDSALYFCASSDRGSGPSEAKNIQYFGAGTRLSVL.

A word on this clonotype: The junction departs from the called germline gene at one end, perhaps through a read error. V gene TRBV7-2 combines with J gene TRBJ1-1; D gene uncertain. This CDR3 comprises 15 residues. CDR1 and CDR2 (germline): SGHTA, FQGNSA. The CDR3 is CVSRTGPRSNTEAFF. The CDR3 DNA follows: TGTGTCAGCAGAACCGGGCCACGTTCGAACACTGAAGCTTTCTTT.

The gene calls are TRBV12-3 or TRBV12-4 and TRBJ2-3, with 7 nucleotides matching TRBD2. V lost 7 bases, J lost 9 bases, and 16 bases stayed unmatched. The CDR3 totals 15 residues. The chain's CDR3 is CASTPSPGREATQYF. In nucleotides, the CDR3 is TGTGCCAGCACCCCCTCACCGGGACGGGAGGCGACGCAGTATTTT.

The chain recombines TRBV24-1 with TRBJ2-1, with 9 bases matching TRBD2. The CDR3 consists of 15 residues. Per the germline V gene, CDR1 is KGHDR and CDR2 is SFDVKD. V trimming: 4 bases; J trimming: 5 bases; junction bases outside the gene matches: 5. The CDR3 loop is CATSDPGTSNNEQFF. The CDR3 nucleotides are TGTGCCACCAGTGACCCTGGGACTAGCAACAATGAGCAGTTCTTC.

The rearrangement links TRBV11-2 to TRBJ2-7; the match to TRBD1 covers 7 bases. V lost 4 bases and J lost 6; bases outside the gene matches: 15. Germline CDR1 is SGHAT and CDR2 is FQNNGV. This CDR3 is built from 16 residues. For the CDR3, the DNA is TGTGCCAGCAGCTACGGTCCCGGGACAGAAACCGGCGAGCAGTACTTC. This translates into CASSYGPGTETGEQYF.

The rearrangement uses TRBV10-2 and TRBJ1-5; possible D gene TRBD1, 5 bases. The CDR3 has 18 residues. Deletions cut 1 base from V and 0 bases from J, with 16 bases between. Germline V gives CDR1 WSHSY, CDR2 SAAADI. The CDR3 loop reads CASSELRTPDYSNQPQHF. DNA of the CDR3: TGCGCCAGCAGTGAGTTAAGGACACCCGATTATAGCAATCAGCCCCAGCATTTT.

This clonotype turned up a few times. V is TRBV20-1 and J is TRBJ2-7; D not resolved. Trimming removed 7 bases at V and 1 base at J, with 14 bases between. The germline V gene has CDR1 DFQATT and CDR2 SNEGSKA (reference sequence). The CDR3 covers 13 residues. CDR3 bases: TGCAGTGTCAAGAGCAGGAGTTCCTACGAGCAGTACTTC. This codes for CSVKSRSSYEQYF.

This clonotype was recorded a few times. This chain uses TRBV20-1 with TRBJ2-7; tentative D call: TRBD2 (5 bases). Trimming removed 3 bases at V and 2 bases at J, with 8 bases between. The CDR3 sequence is 12 residues long. Looked up from germline, CDR1 is DFQATT and CDR2 is SNEGSKA (reference sequence). DNA for the CDR3: TGCAGTGCTAGGGCCGGGACCTACGAGCAGTACTTC. Protein sequence: CSARAGTYEQYF.

This CDR3 is CASSDLRVNEQFF. As DNA, the CDR3 is TGTGCCAGCAGTGATTTAAGGGTCAATGAGCAGTTCTTC. The chain employs TRBV6-2 or TRBV6-3 and TRBJ2-1; no clear D. This CDR3 comprises 13 residues. CDR1 is MNHEY, CDR2 SVGEGT, per germline. Deletions cut 5 bases from V and 6 bases from J, with 11 bases between.

The chain links TRBV19 to TRBJ1-5, with unresolved D. Germline-derived CDR1 and CDR2 are LNHDA and SQIVND (reference sequence). V dropped 7 bases and J dropped 2 bases, with 6 bases sitting between them. CDR3 length equals 12 residues. CDR3 bases: TGTGCCAGTACCTCGCGCAATCAGCCCCAGCATTTT. Amino acid sequence: CASTSRNQPQHF.

The CDR3 region has the DNA TGTGCCAGCAGACCGGGACTAGCGATCCACGAGCAGTACTTC. Its protein product is CASRPGLAIHEQYF. The chain combines TRBV4-2 with TRBJ2-7; the match to TRBD2 covers 10 bases. The CDR3 covers 14 residues. Trimming removed 6 bases from V and 5 bases from J; junction bases left unmatched: 7. Per germline, CDR1 LGHNA and CDR2 YNFKEQ.

This chain joins TRBV4-3 and TRBJ2-7; 7 bases agree with TRBD1. Germline values: CDR1 LGHNA, CDR2 YSLEER. The CDR3 runs 15 residues. V was pared by 4 bases and J by 6 bases, with 12 bases of the junction left unmatched. CDR3 amino acids: CASSRGDRVAGEQYF. For the CDR3, the DNA is TGCGCCAGCAGCCGGGGAGACAGGGTAGCCGGCGAGCAGTACTTC.

This clonotype was observed a few times. The J gene is TRBJ2-5, the V gene TRBV12-3 or TRBV12-4; 8 bases align to TRBD1. Unmatched junction bases numbered 5, after V lost 6 bases and J lost 11 bases. The CDR3 extends over 11 amino acids. In nucleotides, the CDR3 is TGTGCCAGCAGGGGGACAGGCCTGCAGTACTTC. Translation: CASRGTGLQYF.

This chain joins TRBV12-3 or TRBV12-4 and TRBJ2-2, with 8 bases that match TRBD1. CDR3 length: 15 residues. After removal of 1 base from V and 7 bases from J, the junction contained 5 bases not matched to a gene. The CDR3 DNA reads TGTGCCAGCAGTTTAGTCGGACAGGGATACGGGGAGCTGTTTTTT. This sequence encodes CASSLVGQGYGELFF.

CDR3 region: CASSPFWGEQPQHF. The CDR3 DNA reads as TGTGCCAGCAGCCCATTCTGGGGAGAACAGCCCCAGCATTTT. The chain is built from TRBV7-2 and TRBJ1-5; no definite D call. The CDR3 runs 14 residues. Trimming cost V 5 bases and J 7 bases, with 15 bases left between them. CDR1 and CDR2 from the germline V gene are SGHTA and FQGNSA.

The chain employs TRBV20-1 and TRBJ2-5; 8 bases align to TRBD2. Trimming cost V 5 bases and J 1 base; bases outside gene matches: 9. In germline, CDR1 is DFQATT, CDR2 SNEGSKA (reference sequence). The CDR3 totals 15 residues. CDR3 coding DNA: TGCAGTGCTGCGGACCGGACTAGCACCCAAGAGACCCAGTACTTC. Encoded protein: CSAADRTSTQETQYF.

CDR3 sequence (DNA): TGTGCCTGGAGTACCCCGGACAGGGGGACCTACGAGCAGTACTTC. Translating it yields CAWSTPDRGTYEQYF. V gene TRBV30 combines with J gene TRBJ2-7; 10 positions agree with TRBD1. The CDR3 length is 15 residues. V shed 2 bases, J shed 2 bases, and the junction held 6 bases outside the gene matches. Germline lookup yields CDR1 GTSNPN and CDR2 SVGIG (reference sequence). The full variable domain, completed using reference TRBV30 and TRBJ2-7, is SQTIHQWPATLVQPVGSPLSLECTVEGTSNPNLYWYRQAAGRGLQLLFYSVGIGQISSEVPQNLSASRPQDRQFILSSKKLLLSDSGFYLCAWSTPDRGTYEQYFGPGTRLTVT.

The chain uses TRBV20-1 and TRBJ2-7; D is unclear. Trimming left V 3 bases short and J 2 bases short, with 5 bases between. The CDR3 contains 11 residues. Germline V gives CDR1 DFQATT, CDR2 SNEGSKA (reference sequence). The DNA of the CDR3 is TGCAGTGCTAGTGGGACCTACGAGCAGTACTTC. As protein: CSASGTYEQYF.

This rearrangement joins TRBV15 to TRBJ2-2; 8 bases are shared with TRBD2. Trimming removed 1 base from V and 7 bases from J; junction bases left unmatched: 8. Germline-derived CDR1 and CDR2 are LNHNV and YYDKDF (reference sequence). The CDR3 is 16 amino acids. The CDR3 reads CATSRGSGLAGGELFF. Here the CDR3 DNA reads TGTGCCACCAGCAGAGGATCCGGACTAGCCGGCGGGGAGCTGTTTTTT. The full variable domain, its missing parts supplied by reference TRBV15 and TRBJ2-2, is DAMVIQNPRYQVTQFGKPVTLSCSQTLNHNVMYWYQQKSSQAPKLLFHYYDKDFNNEADTPDNFQSRRPNTSFCFLDIRSPGLGDTAMYLCATSRGSGLAGGELFFGEGSRLTVL.

CDR3 nucleotide sequence: TGTGCCAGTGCGGACAGGGCTGGTGAGCAGTACTTC. Protein: CASADRAGEQYF. The chain recombines TRBV19 with TRBJ2-7, with 8 bases aligning to TRBD1. V was pared by 8 bases and J by 7 bases, with 7 bases of the junction left unmatched. Germline CDR1 and CDR2: LNHDA and SQIVND (reference sequence). This CDR3 contains 12 residues.

Comment on this clonotype: One end of the junction varies from germline; a read error may be responsible. The CDR3 bases are TGTACCAGCAGCCTCGGACAGGGTCCCAGGTACGAGCAGTACTTC. It yields the protein CTSSLGQGPRYEQYF. This chain connects TRBV7-6 to TRBJ2-7, with 8 bases fitting TRBD1. The CDR3 runs to 15 residues. CDR1 and CDR2 from the germline V gene are SGHVS and FNYEAQ.